The clone carrying this T cell receptor (beta chain) was observed a single time. The protocol was immunoSEQ multiplex PCR, while the TCRdb copy is restricted to in-frame clones and leaves out a portion. The sample includes about 2 million clones, about 95% seen only once; the top ten take 1% to 1.3%. As defined, naive CD8 cells were CD45RO-negative and positively selected for CCR7, with terminally differentiated effector memory CD45RA+ cells excluded. The sample comes from a study of shared clonotypes between healthy human individuals. Germline V gene data show CDR1 as GTSNPN and CDR2 as SVGIG (reference sequence). V dropped 2 bases and J dropped 4; count of bases not matched to a gene: 3. The CDR3 sequence is 14 residues long.

This TCR was recovered from a young man in good health. The material sequenced was naive CD8+ T cells sorted from blood. V gene TRBV30 combines with J gene TRBJ2-2; 8 positions match TRBD1. Here the CDR3 reads CAWSQGASTGELFF. The CDR3 DNA follows: TGTGCCTGGAGTCAGGGGGCGAGCACCGGGGAGCTGTTTTTT.